Presented here are 17 T cell receptor beta chains from one specimen sequenced in a study of cytomegalovirus exposure and HLA in healthy donors (TCRdb year 2017). Library preparation used the immunoSEQ multiplex PCR assay. For the multiplex PCR, a mixture combining 60 forward primers for TCR Vbeta segments and 13 reverse primers for TCR Jbeta segments was used. This is the immuneACCESS table as TCRdb keeps it, with only in-frame sequences that have V and J called. A part of the clones is gone; compared with another copy, unresolved V genes explain less than half, and the rest is unexplained. Present in this sample are roughly 130,000 clones, 80% of which were seen just once. 3% to 4% of the sample comes from the top ten. Sequencing input: PBMCs. The origin of the receptors is a woman aged 40-49 years in good health and CMV-seronegative.

The rearrangement joins TRBV7-2 to TRBJ1-2; 9 bases are shared with TRBD1. The CDR3 runs to 15 residues. The germline gives CDR1 SGHTA, CDR2 FQGNSA. Trimming took 1 base from V and 5 from J; bases not matched to a gene: 5. CDR3 DNA: TGTGCCAGCAGCTTAGTATCCGGACAGGGGTATGGCTACACCTTC. Protein sequence: CASSLVSGQGYGYTF. Filled out from reference TRBV7-2 and TRBJ1-2, the complete variable domain reads GAGVSQSPSNKVTEKGKDVELRCDPISGHTALYWYRQSLGQGLEFLIYFQGNSAPDKSGLPSDRFSAERTGGSVSTLTIQRTQQEDSAVYLCASSLVSGQGYGYTFGSGTRLTVV.

The CDR3, as DNA: TGTGCCAGCAGCAGGGGACGCGGGACAGCTTCCTACGAGCAGTACTTC. This gives the protein CASSRGRGTASYEQYF. The chain combines TRBV7-8 with TRBJ2-7; possible D gene TRBD1, 7 bases. The CDR3 is made up of 16 amino acids. Germline-derived CDR1 and CDR2 are SGHVS and FQNEAQ. Deletions cut 5 bases from V and 1 base from J, with 18 bases between.

The V gene is TRBV10-3, the J gene TRBJ1-2; unclear D gene. Trimming took off 3 bases at V and 6 bases at J, with 17 bases between the two ends. The CDR3 is 15 residues long. In germline, CDR1 is ENHRY, CDR2 SYGVKD. The CDR3 here is CAISDASLGEDGYTF. CDR3 bases: TGTGCCATCAGTGATGCATCTCTCGGGGAAGATGGCTACACCTTC.

CDR3 loop: CASSVTGLGSNQPQHF. CDR3 in DNA: TGTGCCAGCAGTGTAACAGGTTTAGGGAGCAATCAGCCCCAGCATTTT. The chain is built from TRBV2 and TRBJ1-5, with D perhaps TRBD1 (5 bases). Germline V CDR1 and CDR2: SNHLY, FYNNEI. Trimming removed 4 bases at V and 1 base at J, with 14 bases between. The CDR3 spans 16 residues.

This chain joins TRBV7-2 and TRBJ2-4; a weak D match, TRBD2 (6 bases). Trimming stripped 1 base from V and 7 bases from J, with 20 bases between. Germline loops: CDR1 SGHTA, CDR2 FQGNSA. CDR3 length equals 17 residues. The CDR3: CASSLEPRGGVNNIQYF. CDR3 coding DNA: TGTGCCAGCAGCTTAGAGCCGCGGGGTGGTGTCAACAACATTCAGTACTTC.

The CDR3 is CASSSQGGVGEQYF. CDR3 DNA: TGTGCCAGCTCATCCCAAGGGGGAGTAGGCGAGCAGTACTTC. The V call is TRBV18, the J call TRBJ2-7; a weak D match, TRBD1 (6 bases). The CDR3 runs to 14 residues. Germline CDR1 reads KGHSH; CDR2 reads LQKENI. V lost 5 bases and J lost 6, with 17 bases in between.

The CDR3 loop reads CSVRRQGRDNEQFF. The DNA of the CDR3 is TGCAGCGTTCGTAGGCAGGGGAGGGACAATGAGCAGTTCTTC. The gene calls are TRBV29-1 and TRBJ2-1; D may be TRBD2 (7 bases). This CDR3 spans 14 amino acids. The germline CDR1 and CDR2 sequences are SQVTM and ANQGSEA. V lost 5 bases to trimming and J lost 5 bases, with 16 bases between them.

This clone occurred once. The V and J genes are TRBV7-8 and TRBJ2-7; 7 nucleotides agree with TRBD2. Losses at the gene ends were 4 bases for V and 6 bases for J; bases not matched to a gene: 6. The CDR3 consists of 13 residues. Per the germline V gene, CDR1 is SGHVS and CDR2 is FQNEAQ. For the CDR3, the DNA is TGTGCCAGCAGCTGGTGGACTAGTGGCGAGCAGTACTTC. Translated: CASSWWTSGEQYF.

V gene TRBV5-4 combines with J gene TRBJ2-5; D might be TRBD1 (5 bases). CDR3 size: 13 residues. Trimming removed 3 bases at V and 5 bases at J, with 11 bases between. Germline V CDR1 and CDR2: SGHNT, YYREEE (reference sequence). CDR3 sequence reads: CASSYTGRETQYF. Here the CDR3 DNA reads TGTGCCAGCAGCTACACAGGCCGGGAGACCCAGTACTTC. The variable domain in full, completed from reference TRBV5-4 and TRBJ2-5, reads ETGVTQSPTHLIKTRGQQVTLRCSSQSGHNTVSWYQQALGQGPQFIFQYYREEENGRGNFPPRFSGLQFPNYSSELNVNALELDDSALYLCASSYTGRETQYFGPGTRLLVL.

The genes are TRBV14 and TRBJ1-4; D is possibly TRBD1 (6 bases). V shed 3 bases and J shed 0 bases, with 11 bases lying between them. The CDR3 covers 16 residues. Germline V gene sequence: CDR1 SGHDN, CDR2 FVKESK. The CDR3: CASSHGQTTTNEKLFF. In DNA, the CDR3 is TGTGCCAGCAGCCACGGACAGACAACAACTAATGAAAAACTGTTTTTT.

The CDR3 is CASSPPLAGATHTQYF. Written as DNA, the CDR3 is TGTGCCAGCAGCCCCCCCCTAGCGGGGGCCACCCATACGCAGTATTTT. The chain carries TRBV7-9 and TRBJ2-3, with 10 bases that match TRBD2. Germline lookup yields CDR1 SEHNR and CDR2 FQNEAQ (reference sequence). The CDR3 is 16 amino acids. With V trimmed by 5 bases and J by 7 bases, 12 bases remained unmatched. Together with reference TRBV7-9 and TRBJ2-3, the CDR3 gives the full variable domain: DTGVSQNPRHKITKRGQNVTFRCDPISEHNRLYWYRQTLGQGPEFLTYFQNEAQLEKSRLLSDRFSAERPKGSFSTLEIQRTEQGDSAMYLCASSPPLAGATHTQYFGPGTRLTVL.

This chain joins TRBV6-6 and TRBJ1-3, with D possibly being TRBD1 (5 bases). V lost 5 bases, J lost 5 bases, and 19 bases lay in between. The CDR3 extends over 16 amino acids. The V gene's germline CDR1 is MNHNY and CDR2 SVGAGI (reference sequence). Here the CDR3 reads CASSPTRDSGRNTIYF. CDR3 sequence (DNA): TGTGCCAGCAGTCCAACCCGGGACTCAGGGCGAAACACCATATATTTT.

V usage is TRBV5-6 and J usage is TRBJ1-1; weak D call: TRBD1 (5 bases). This CDR3 comprises 14 residues. Looked up from germline, CDR1 is SGHDT and CDR2 is YYEEEE. V was clipped by 4 bases and J by 2 bases, with 12 bases between them. The CDR3: CASSLPTGNTEAFF. The CDR3 DNA reads as TGTGCCAGCAGCCTTCCTACAGGAAACACTGAAGCTTTCTTT.

The CDR3 sequence is CASSLGDRGLYEQYF. CDR3 in DNA: TGTGCCAGCAGCTTAGGGGACAGGGGCCTTTACGAGCAGTACTTC. This rearrangement joins TRBV7-6 to TRBJ2-7, with TRBD1 matching 10 bases. This CDR3 has 15 amino acids. The V and J ends lost 1 base and 4 bases, in that order; junction bases with no gene match: 4. Per germline, CDR1 SGHVS and CDR2 FNYEAQ.

V is TRBV6-6 and J is TRBJ2-4; D gene uncertain. V dropped 4 bases and J dropped 9 bases, with 13 bases sitting between them. Germline CDR1 is MNHNY and CDR2 is SVGAGI (reference sequence). The CDR3 spans 13 residues. The CDR3 nucleotides are TGTGCCAGCAGTTCGGAGCAGTCGGGCATTCAGTACTTC. This codes for CASSSEQSGIQYF.

This clone appeared a few times. The chain employs TRBV4-2 and TRBJ1-3; TRBD1 might be the D (6 bases). CDR1 is LGHNA and CDR2 is YNFKEQ in the germline V gene. Trimming took off 5 bases at V and 3 bases at J, with 17 bases between the two ends. CDR3 length equals 16 residues. This CDR3 is CASSRIGGNFGNTIYF. The CDR3 region has the DNA TGTGCCAGCAGCAGGATTGGGGGCAATTTTGGAAACACCATATATTTT.

V usage is TRBV28 and J usage is TRBJ1-5, with D hard to call. The V end lost 3 bases, the J end lost 4 bases, and 4 bases lay between the germline ends. CDR3 length: 12 residues. CDR1 and CDR2 from the germline V gene are MDHEN and SYDVKM. The CDR3 nucleotides are TGTGCCAGCAGTTTTTTAAATCAGCCCCAGCATTTT. Encoded protein: CASSFLNQPQHF.